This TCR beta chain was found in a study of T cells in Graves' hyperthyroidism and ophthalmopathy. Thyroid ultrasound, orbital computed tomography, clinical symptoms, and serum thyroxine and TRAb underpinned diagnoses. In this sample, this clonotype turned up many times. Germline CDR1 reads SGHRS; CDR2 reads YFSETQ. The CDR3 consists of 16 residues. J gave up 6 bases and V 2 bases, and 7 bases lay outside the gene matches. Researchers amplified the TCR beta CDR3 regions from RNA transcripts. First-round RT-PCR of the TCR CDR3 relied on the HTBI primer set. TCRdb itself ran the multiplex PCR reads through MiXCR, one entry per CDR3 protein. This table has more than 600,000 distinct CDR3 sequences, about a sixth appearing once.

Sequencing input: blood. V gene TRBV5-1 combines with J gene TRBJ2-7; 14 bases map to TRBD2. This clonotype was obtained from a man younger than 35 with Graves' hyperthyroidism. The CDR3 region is CASSFAGTSGGLEQYF. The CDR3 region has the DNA TGCGCCAGCAGCTTCGCCGGGACTAGCGGGGGCCTCGAGCAGTACTTC.